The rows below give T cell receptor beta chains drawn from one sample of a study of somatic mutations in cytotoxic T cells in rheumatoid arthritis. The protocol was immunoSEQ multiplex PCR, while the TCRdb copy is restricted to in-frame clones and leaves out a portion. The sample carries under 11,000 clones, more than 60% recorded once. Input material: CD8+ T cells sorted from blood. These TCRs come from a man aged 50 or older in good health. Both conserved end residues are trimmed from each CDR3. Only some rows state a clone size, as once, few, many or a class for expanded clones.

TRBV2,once,ASSPRASSYEQY
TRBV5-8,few,ASRSGGTEAF
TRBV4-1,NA,ASSQERGGHEQY
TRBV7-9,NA,AGQVAGAYEQY
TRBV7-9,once,ASSLIRGMNTEAF
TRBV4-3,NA,ASSPRSGSTDTQY
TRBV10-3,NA,AISESGGGSGANVLT
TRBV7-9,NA,ASSLEGVEWVQTQY
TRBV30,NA,AWSVGTSGRREQF
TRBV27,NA,ASSRGNSYEQY
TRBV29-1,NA,SVELNEQF
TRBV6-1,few,ASSWDSSYEQY
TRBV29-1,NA,SVEDEQEYYGYT
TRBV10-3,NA,AISAPGQGYEQY
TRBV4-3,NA,ASSQVIASSYEQY
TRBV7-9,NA,ASSRQGDEQY
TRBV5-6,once,ASSSTGTGILSSYNEQF
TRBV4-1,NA,ASSQVGGRTEAF
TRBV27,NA,ASSPLGGGRKSYEQY
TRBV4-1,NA,ASSLARDRGRAYEQY
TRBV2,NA,ASSAGTSYGYT
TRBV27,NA,ASHRGGGTDTQY
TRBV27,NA,ASSTRIRHYEQY
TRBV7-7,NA,ASSLSSASSYNEQF
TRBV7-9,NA,ASSIHRGGNTEAF
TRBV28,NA,ASSPVGGSNTEAF
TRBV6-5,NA,ASGTSGRAIEQY